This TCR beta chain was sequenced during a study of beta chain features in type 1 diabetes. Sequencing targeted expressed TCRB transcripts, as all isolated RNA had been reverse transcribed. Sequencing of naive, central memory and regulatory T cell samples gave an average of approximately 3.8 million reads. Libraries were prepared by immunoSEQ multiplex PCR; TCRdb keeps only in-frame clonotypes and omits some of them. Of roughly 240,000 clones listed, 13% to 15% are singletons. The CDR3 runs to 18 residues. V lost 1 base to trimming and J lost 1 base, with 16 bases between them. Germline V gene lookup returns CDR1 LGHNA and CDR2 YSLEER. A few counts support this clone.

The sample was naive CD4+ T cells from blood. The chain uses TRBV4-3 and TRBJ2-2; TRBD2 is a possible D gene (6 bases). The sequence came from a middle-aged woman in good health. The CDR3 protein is CASSQGLDSGRNTGELFF. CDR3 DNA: TGCGCCAGCAGCCAAGGTTTGGATAGCGGAAGGAACACCGGGGAGCTGTTTTTT.